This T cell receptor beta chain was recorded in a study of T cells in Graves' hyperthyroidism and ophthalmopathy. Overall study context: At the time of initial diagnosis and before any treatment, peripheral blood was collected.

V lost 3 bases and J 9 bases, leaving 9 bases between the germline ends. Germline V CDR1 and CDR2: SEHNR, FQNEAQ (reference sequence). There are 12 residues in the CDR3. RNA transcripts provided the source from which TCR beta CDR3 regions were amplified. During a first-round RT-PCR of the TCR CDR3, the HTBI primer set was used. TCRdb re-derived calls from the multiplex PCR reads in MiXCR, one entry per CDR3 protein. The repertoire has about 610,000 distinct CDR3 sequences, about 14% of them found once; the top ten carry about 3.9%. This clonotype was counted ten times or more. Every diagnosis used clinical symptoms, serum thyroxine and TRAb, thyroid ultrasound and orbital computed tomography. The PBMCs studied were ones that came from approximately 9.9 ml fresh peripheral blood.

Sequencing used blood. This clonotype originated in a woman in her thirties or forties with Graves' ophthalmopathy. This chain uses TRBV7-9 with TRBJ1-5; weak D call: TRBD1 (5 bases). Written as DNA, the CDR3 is TGTGCCAGCAGCTTGGATGGGGGGCCCCAGCATTTT. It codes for CASSLDGGPQHF.